This TCR beta chain appears in the sequencing data of a study of shared clonotypes between healthy human individuals (TCRdb year 2020). The study in broad terms: The cohort comprised a couple of women and three men aged 18 to 49 years. To estimate repertoire size and how much clonotypes are shared between individuals, the study performed deep sequencing of blood TCR repertoires from 4 to 6 healthy adults. For each donor, CD4 naive and CD4 memory were each run on three plates, CD8 naive on two plates, and CD8 memory on one plate. Leukapheresis yielded between about 0.85 and 9.5 billion PBMCs per donor. To increase sequencing depth and limit assay-specific biases, TCR repertoire library preparation and sequencing were carried out by different laboratories using diverse techniques.

TCR CDR3 regions were amplified from genomic DNA by multiplex PCR using the deep immunoSEQ assay. Genomic DNA extracted from each cell subset was distributed evenly over all wells of several immunoSEQ 96-well plates, and each plate served as one replicate. For sorted subsets, approximately 0.2 ug of genomic DNA, equivalent to 25,000 to 30,000 T cell genomes, went into each replicate PCR. The purified libraries were quantified using a Qubit 3.0 fluorometer, sized with a Bioanalyzer 2100, and then quantified again using the KAPA Library Quantification kit. Every immunoSEQ 96-well plate was sequenced on a separate single-read 150-cycle Illumina NextSeq 550 flow cell. Regarding the original processing steps: The immunoSEQ output contained only junctional sequences without quality scores, so filtering could not match that applied to full-length reads. Sequences were annotated with PyIR, a Python wrapper for IgBLAST v1.9, and V/J genes and CDR3 were assigned using IMGT germline references. Reads with weak V/J assignments (E-value above 1e-6), missing CDR3, stop codons, out-of-frame junctions, or ambiguous translated residues were removed. V3J clonotypes were defined as sequences sharing the same inferred V gene, J gene, and CDR3 amino acid sequence. Percentage overlap between repertoires was computed as shared unique clonotypes divided by the size of the smaller repertoire. RTK rarefaction, the Chao1 estimator, and Recon v2.1 estimates of unobserved clonotypes were used to assess repertoire richness. Generation probabilities were computed with OLGA for all TCRbeta clonotypes obtained by the gDNA method from a handful of donors. This immuneACCESS table, as held by TCRdb, lists in-frame sequences with V and J called but not all clones. Of the missing ones, under half trace to an unresolved V gene in checked studies; the others have no known cause. The V and J calls and clone size are taken from that table; D and trimming were inferred from the DNA. This sample comprises over 2 million clones, about 95% of them detected only once. The ten largest clones capture around 1.1% of the sample.

For this clone: Which antigen it targets is not known. It has no much larger one-base neighbor in the sample; base qualities were not kept.

General findings and caveats noted by the study authors: The genetic and exposure-history diversity represented was limited by the small number of donors. Based on pairwise subsampling, the degree of clonotype sharing among donors was expected to be affected by sequencing depth. Only blood was sampled, and tissue TCR repertoires likely differ from those in blood. Across several donors, roughly 5.1% of naive CD4, roughly 3.5% of naive CD8, about 2.3% of memory CD4, and under 0.45% of memory CD8 clonotypes were shared. Higher generation probabilities were observed for clonotypes shared by all four sorted-subset donors than for non-shared clonotypes. Naive subsets generally had larger estimated clonotype richness than memory subsets. Incomplete sequencing was indicated by rarefaction of sorted-subset datasets, despite the large sequencing depth.

CD8 naive samples were CD45RO-negative cells positively selected for CCR7, giving a CD45RA+CCR7+ population that excluded TemRA cells. The donors were healthy, HIV-negative adults who had no recently reported acute infections or vaccinations. Only Caucasian adults living in Nashville, Tennessee, USA were represented among the donors. Blood was obtained by leukapheresis, after which PBMCs were separated by Ficoll-Histopaque density gradient centrifugation and cryopreserved in liquid nitrogen vapor phase. Analytical flow cytometry was used to check the purity and quantity of each magnetically sorted T cell population. Genomic DNA was isolated from every sorted fraction and measured by UV absorbance on a Nanodrop 2000c. The TCR was taken from a man aged 18 to 30 in good health. Sequenced sample: naive CD8+ T cells sorted from blood. The cell subset or site label of this sample denotes: CD45RA+CCR7+.

The nucleotides are TGTGCCATCAGTGATGAAGGGGCCGGCTACACCTTC. Its protein is CAISDEGAGYTF. The rearranged segments are TRBV10-3 and TRBJ1-2; a weak D assignment points to TRBD1 (5 bases agree). The CDR3 runs 12 residues from the cysteine to the phenylalanine. Only the CDR3 DNA is retained, 36 bases long and in frame from the first base. Sequences ENHRY (CDR1) and SYGVKD (CDR2) are obtained from the germline V gene. The V end loses 3 bases and the J end loses 8 bases, and a stretch of 10 bases separates them.